This note documents a single TCR beta chain sequence. Every sample gave at least 5 micrograms of total RNA when it was extracted. This record comes from a study of blood T cells in healthy people across ages. Together with a sample-barcoded 5' primer, a J-beta primer mix was included in a second PCR lasting about 6 to 11 cycles. TCRdb fed the 5' RACE reads into MiXCR, producing one record per CDR3 protein. The sample includes more than 550,000 distinct CDR3 sequences, about 20% of them seen just once. This CDR3 is built from 11 residues. The V end was cut by 7 bases, the J end by 2 bases, with 7 bases between. Germline V lookup: CDR1 SQVTM, CDR2 ANQGSEA.

This receptor was taken from a man between 65 and 79 years old in good health. V gene TRBV29-1 combines with J gene TRBJ2-3; D might be TRBD2 (5 bases). The sample taken for sequencing was blood. DNA of the CDR3: TGCAGCGCCGGGGACACAGATACGCAGTATTTT. Protein: CSAGDTDTQYF.